The 31 T cell receptor beta chains presented below share a single source sample, sequenced in a study of cytomegalovirus exposure and HLA in healthy donors. This PCR relied on a set of 60 Vbeta primers and 13 Jbeta primers. TCRdb's table, derived via immunoSEQ multiplex PCR, lists solely in-frame clones and lacks some. This table has tens of thousands of clones, roughly two thirds appearing once. The sample taken for sequencing was PBMCs. The receptors shown here come from a woman aged 30 to 39 in good health and CMV-seronegative.

This sequence joins TRBV20-1 and TRBJ1-1; D is uncertain. CDR3 length: 11 amino acids. V was shortened by 0 bases and J by 8 bases, with 7 bases between the two germline ends. Germline CDR1 and CDR2: DFQATT and SNEGSKA (reference sequence). For the CDR3, the DNA is TGCAGTGCTAGAGATCAGGTAGAAGCTTTCTTT. It yields the protein CSARDQVEAFF.

This clone was seen a few times. Other nucleotide sequences in the sample specify the same CDR3. This chain connects TRBV15 to TRBJ2-3; unclear D gene. Per the germline V gene, CDR1 is LNHNV and CDR2 is YYDKDF (reference sequence). Trimming shortened V by 3 bases and J by 6 bases, and 10 bases separated the two germline ends. The CDR3 length is 13 residues. The CDR3 DNA follows: TGTGCCACCAGCAGGGTCTTACTGGATACGCAGTATTTT. It encodes CATSRVLLDTQYF.

The chain combines TRBV4-2 with TRBJ1-2; D is ambiguous. This CDR3 contains 12 residues. Deletions cut 5 bases from V and 6 bases from J, with 10 bases between. The germline gives CDR1 LGHNA, CDR2 YNFKEQ. Written as DNA, the CDR3 is TGTGCCAGCAGCTTCGGGGAAAATGGCTACACCTTC. Translated, it gives CASSFGENGYTF.

The chain joins TRBV30 to TRBJ1-2; D remains ambiguous. The CDR3 runs 14 residues. From germline, CDR1 is GTSNPN and CDR2 SVGIG (reference sequence). The germline V and J ends were trimmed by 5 bases and 6 bases, with 19 bases remaining between them. The CDR3 DNA reads as TGTGCCTGGCAGACGGGTCCCCGGTACCATGGCTACACCTTC. Its translation: CAWQTGPRYHGYTF.

The CDR3 DNA reads TGTGCCATCAGTGAGTCTCTAGCGGGAGAGACAGATACGCAGTATTTT. Encoded protein: CAISESLAGETDTQYF. This rearrangement joins TRBV10-3 to TRBJ2-3; TRBD2 matches 10 bases. V shed 0 bases, J shed 3 bases, and the junction held 3 bases outside the gene matches. This CDR3 contains 16 residues. CDR1 is ENHRY, CDR2 SYGVKD, per germline.

The chain combines TRBV19 with TRBJ2-5, with D unresolved. With the DNA end fitting TRBJ2-7 better, the J assignment may be wrong. Germline assignment: CDR1 LNHDA and CDR2 SQIVND (reference sequence). The CDR3 runs to 13 residues. The CDR3 reads CASSIMLRYEQYF. The DNA of the CDR3 is TGTGCCAGTAGTATAATGTTACGCTACGAGCAGTACTTC.

The V and J genes are TRBV7-7 and TRBJ2-3, with 7 positions matching TRBD2. Germline CDR1 reads SSHAT; CDR2 reads FNYEAQ (reference sequence). Trimming cost V 0 bases and J 5 bases; bases outside gene matches: 8. The CDR3 is 16 residues long. Here the CDR3 reads CASSLARAGTKDTQYF. CDR3 coding DNA: TGTGCCAGCAGCTTAGCGCGAGCTGGGACTAAAGATACGCAGTATTTT.

The rearrangement uses TRBV7-9 and TRBJ1-6, with TRBD1 matching over 9 bases. Looked up from germline, CDR1 is SEHNR and CDR2 is FQNEAQ (reference sequence). The CDR3 has 15 residues. With V trimmed by 3 bases and J by 5 bases, 2 bases remained unmatched. The CDR3 here is CASSLWDRDNSPLHF. CDR3 coding DNA: TGTGCCAGCAGCTTGTGGGACAGGGATAATTCACCCCTCCACTTT.

This chain links TRBV6-5 with TRBJ1-6, with TRBD1 matching over 7 bases. V dropped 4 bases and J dropped 9; count of bases not matched to a gene: 6. CDR1 MNHEY and CDR2 SVGAGI come from the germline V gene. This CDR3 contains 14 residues. CDR3 protein: CASSFMTGTSPLHF. In DNA form, the CDR3 reads TGTGCCAGCAGTTTCATGACAGGGACTTCACCCCTCCACTTT.

This clone was observed a few times. Other DNA sequences of this sample code for an identical CDR3. The chain is built from TRBV2 and TRBJ2-7, with D tentatively TRBD1 (5 bases). V was cut by 7 bases and J by 2 bases, with 12 bases left in between. The CDR3 loop spans 13 amino acids. Germline V gene sequence: CDR1 SNHLY, CDR2 FYNNEI. The CDR3 loop reads CASKGLAAYEQYF. The DNA for the CDR3 is TGTGCCAGCAAGGGGCTGGCGGCCTACGAGCAGTACTTC.

This sequence joins TRBV7-9 and TRBJ2-1; TRBD2 agrees at 9 bases. V lost 4 bases, J lost 8 bases, and 6 bases stayed unmatched. The CDR3 is 14 residues long. Germline CDR1 is SEHNR and CDR2 is FQNEAQ (reference sequence). This chain's CDR3 is CASSWASGEHEQFF. In DNA, the CDR3 is TGTGCCAGCAGCTGGGCTAGCGGGGAGCATGAGCAGTTCTTC.

This chain joins TRBV5-1 and TRBJ2-2, with TRBD2 matching over 10 bases. Germline loops: CDR1 SGHRS, CDR2 YFSETQ. Unmatched junction bases numbered 3, after V lost 4 bases and J lost 6 bases. CDR3 length equals 14 residues. CDR3 nucleotide sequence: TGCGCCAGCAGCGGGACTAGCGATGCCGGGGAGCTGTTTTTT. It specifies CASSGTSDAGELFF.

Only a few counts were recorded for this clone. V gene TRBV7-2 combines with J gene TRBJ1-1; D unclear. This CDR3 has 14 amino acids. V dropped 4 bases and J dropped 5 bases, with 14 bases sitting between them. Germline CDR1 reads SGHTA; CDR2 reads FQGNSA. The CDR3, as DNA: TGTGCCAGCAGCTCGATGGGAGGTAGGACTGAAGCTTTCTTT. Protein: CASSSMGGRTEAFF.

This clone has only a few counts. The chain combines TRBV10-2 with TRBJ2-5; 10 bases agree with TRBD2. Germline V gene data show CDR1 as WSHSY and CDR2 as SAAADI. With V trimmed by 5 bases and J by 5 bases, 8 bases remained unmatched. The CDR3 has 15 residues. The CDR3 nucleotides read TGCGCCAGCAGTTTAAGCGGGGGGGAAGGCGAGACCCAGTACTTC. Protein: CASSLSGGEGETQYF.

CDR3 nucleotides: TGTGCCAGCATCTCCGGACGCTTCTCGGAGGACTCCTACGAGCAGTACTTC. Translation gives CASISGRFSEDSYEQYF. This chain uses TRBV6-4 with TRBJ2-7, with D possibly matching TRBD2 (5 bases). Per germline, CDR1 MRHNA and CDR2 SNTAGT. Trimming cost V 7 bases and J 0 bases, with 22 bases left between them. CDR3 length: 17 amino acids.

The J gene is TRBJ2-2, the V gene TRBV2, with 8 bases aligning to TRBD2. With V trimmed by 7 bases and J by 1 base, 5 bases remained unmatched. Germline V CDR1 and CDR2: SNHLY, FYNNEI. This CDR3 has 15 amino acids. CDR3 sequence (DNA): TGTGCCAGCAAGATGGGACTAGAGAACACCGGGGAGCTGTTTTTT. It specifies CASKMGLENTGELFF.

The sample holds one count of this clone. The chain combines TRBV7-2 with TRBJ2-7; TRBD1 matches 9 bases. Trimming cost V 0 bases and J 2 bases; bases outside gene matches: 2. The CDR3 is 15 residues long. Germline V gene sequence: CDR1 SGHTA, CDR2 FQGNSA. In DNA form, the CDR3 reads TGTGCCAGCAGCTTAGCCGGGACAGGGACCTACGAGCAGTACTTC. This sequence encodes CASSLAGTGTYEQYF.

The chain joins TRBV30 to TRBJ1-6; D is unclear. Per germline, CDR1 GTSNPN and CDR2 SVGIG (reference sequence). Trimming shortened V by 8 bases and J by 4 bases, and 12 bases separated the two germline ends. The CDR3 is made up of 13 amino acids. The DNA for the CDR3 is TGTGCCCGTTCCAGCGGATATAATTCACCCCTCCACTTT. Amino acids: CARSSGYNSPLHF.

The chain has TRBV30 and TRBJ2-7; D remains unclear. V lost 2 bases to trimming and J lost 3 bases, with 11 bases between them. The CDR3 is 13 residues long. Germline lookup yields CDR1 GTSNPN and CDR2 SVGIG (reference sequence). The CDR3 bases are TGTGCCTGGAGTCCCATGGGCCTCTACGAGCAGTACTTC. It specifies CAWSPMGLYEQYF.

The chain carries TRBV5-1 and TRBJ2-7, with D possibly TRBD1 on 6 matching bases. Germline values: CDR1 SGHRS, CDR2 YFSETQ. There are 14 residues in the CDR3. V gave up 1 base and J gave up 2 bases, with 10 bases separating them. The CDR3 loop is CASSLQTGPYEQYF. The CDR3 DNA sequence: TGCGCCAGCAGCTTGCAGACAGGCCCCTACGAGCAGTACTTC. The complete variable domain, with remaining parts taken from reference TRBV5-1 and TRBJ2-7, reads KAGVTQTPRYLIKTRGQQVTLSCSPISGHRSVSWYQQTPGQGLQFLFEYFSETQRNKGNFPGRFSGRQFSNSRSEMNVSTLELGDSALYLCASSLQTGPYEQYFGPGTRLTVT.

This clone was seen only once. One end of the junction fails to match germline, which may point to a read error. The CDR3 spells CASSPGQEHNDQFF. The CDR3 DNA sequence: TGTGCCAGCTCTCCGGGACAGGAGCACAATGACCAGTTCTTC. This chain uses TRBV18 with TRBJ2-1; 8 nucleotides match TRBD1. The CDR3 loop spans 14 amino acids. Germline V lookup: CDR1 KGHSH, CDR2 LQKENI. Full variable domain (remainder filled in from reference TRBV18 and TRBJ2-1): NAGVMQNPRHLVRRRGQEARLRCSPMKGHSHVYWYRQLPEEGLKFMVYLQKENIIDESGMPKERFSAEFPKEGPSILRIQQVVRGDSAAYFCASSPGQEHNDQFFGPGTRLTVL.

The genes are TRBV6-5 and TRBJ1-2; 7 bases agree with TRBD1. Germline CDR1 reads MNHEY; CDR2 reads SVGAGI. The CDR3 has 12 residues. J was trimmed by 4 bases and V by 6 bases; bases with no gene match: 2. CDR3 DNA sequence: TGTGCCAGCAGCCGGGACAGCTATGGCTACACCTTC. Its translation is CASSRDSYGYTF.

The CDR3 sequence: CAISSRSDTQYF. The CDR3 DNA follows: TGTGCCATCAGTTCTCGTTCAGATACGCAGTATTTT. The chain is built from TRBV10-3 and TRBJ2-3; D is ambiguous. With 5 bases removed from V and 4 bases from J, the gap between germline ends came to 7 bases. This CDR3 has 12 amino acids. Germline values: CDR1 ENHRY, CDR2 SYGVKD.

The chain carries TRBV23-1 and TRBJ1-1, with 7 bases matching TRBD1. TRBV23-1 has ORF status, its function being uncertain. The CDR3 is 17 amino acids. The V segment lost 1 base and the J segment 1 base; nucleotides outside the gene matches: 9. CDR3 sequence: CASSQLVVRQGNTEAFF. In DNA form, the CDR3 reads TGCGCCAGCAGTCAATTGGTAGTGAGACAGGGGAACACTGAAGCTTTCTTT.

V usage is TRBV5-1 and J usage is TRBJ2-3; TRBD2 aligns across 9 bases. Trimming cost V 1 base and J 0 bases; bases outside gene matches: 6. The CDR3 is made up of 17 amino acids. CDR1 is SGHRS and CDR2 is YFSETQ in the germline V gene. The CDR3 is CASSLPGTSKSTDTQYF. The CDR3, as DNA: TGCGCCAGCAGCTTGCCCGGGACTAGCAAAAGCACAGATACGCAGTATTTT.

The V call is TRBV2, the J call TRBJ2-2; 12 bases match TRBD2. V trimming: 10 bases; J trimming: 6 bases; junction bases outside the gene matches: 6. Germline-derived CDR1 and CDR2 are SNHLY and FYNNEI. The CDR3 consists of 14 residues. The CDR3 region has the DNA TGTGCCACCAGAACTAGCGGGGGGTCCGGGGAGCTGTTTTTT. This encodes CATRTSGGSGELFF.

This clone was detected a few times. V gene TRBV2 combines with J gene TRBJ1-1, with a possible D match to TRBD1 (5 bases). Germline CDR1 SNHLY, CDR2 FYNNEI. This CDR3 comprises 13 residues. Trimming shortened V by 7 bases and J by 1 base, and 10 bases separated the two germline ends. This CDR3 is CASTFDRNTEAFF. The CDR3 DNA sequence: TGTGCCAGCACTTTTGACAGGAACACTGAAGCTTTCTTT.

The J gene is TRBJ2-7, the V gene TRBV5-4, with 12 bases identical to TRBD1. Germline CDR1 SGHNT, CDR2 YYREEE (reference sequence). CDR3 size: 15 residues. V lost 1 base and J lost 7; bases outside the gene matches: 6. The CDR3 reads CASSLWGQGAREQYF. CDR3 nucleotides: TGTGCCAGCAGCTTGTGGGGACAGGGGGCTCGAGAGCAGTACTTC.

The chain links TRBV6-5 to TRBJ1-2; D ambiguous. Germline CDR1 MNHEY, CDR2 SVGAGI. The CDR3 is 12 residues long. V lost 6 bases and J lost 8, with 13 bases in between. CDR3 sequence: CASRTIGDGYTF. The CDR3 nucleotides are TGTGCCAGCAGAACTATCGGTGACGGCTACACCTTC.

J is TRBJ2-1 and V is TRBV9; 10 bases map to TRBD2. CDR3 length: 16 residues. From germline, CDR1 is SGDLS and CDR2 YYNGEE. V lost 1 base to trimming and J lost 4 bases; unmatched junction nucleotides: 5. The CDR3 DNA is TGTGCCAGCAGCGTACTAGCGGGGGCTGAGTACAATGAGCAGTTCTTC. It encodes CASSVLAGAEYNEQFF.

This clone appeared a few times. The chain carries TRBV30 and TRBJ2-3, with D possibly being TRBD1 (5 bases). This CDR3 is 13 amino acids long. The ends were cut back, 4 bases at V and 3 bases at J, with 11 bases in the middle. CDR1 is GTSNPN, CDR2 SVGIG, per germline (reference sequence). The CDR3 DNA follows: TGTGCCTGGACTCGGCAGGGTACAGATACGCAGTATTTT. Residues: CAWTRQGTDTQYF.